This T cell receptor (beta chain) was sequenced for a study of shared clonotypes between healthy human individuals. Naive CD8 cells comprised CD45RO-negative, CCR7-positively selected cells, excluding terminally differentiated effector memory CD45RA+ cells. Clones were read by immunoSEQ multiplex PCR, and TCRdb kept only the in-frame ones, dropping some. This table has about 1,800,000 clones, about 94% appearing once. Sequenced input: naive CD8+ T cells sorted from blood. The receptor comes from a man aged 18 to 29 in good health.

CDR3 residues: CASSEDRDRGFDGYTF. CDR3 DNA sequence: TGTGCCAGCAGTGAAGACCGGGACAGGGGGTTCGACGGCTACACCTTC. This chain connects TRBV2 to TRBJ1-2; 11 bases line up with TRBD1. The germline V gene encodes CDR1 SNHLY and CDR2 FYNNEI. The CDR3 is 16 residues long. V was pared by 1 base and J by 8 bases, with 9 bases of the junction left unmatched.